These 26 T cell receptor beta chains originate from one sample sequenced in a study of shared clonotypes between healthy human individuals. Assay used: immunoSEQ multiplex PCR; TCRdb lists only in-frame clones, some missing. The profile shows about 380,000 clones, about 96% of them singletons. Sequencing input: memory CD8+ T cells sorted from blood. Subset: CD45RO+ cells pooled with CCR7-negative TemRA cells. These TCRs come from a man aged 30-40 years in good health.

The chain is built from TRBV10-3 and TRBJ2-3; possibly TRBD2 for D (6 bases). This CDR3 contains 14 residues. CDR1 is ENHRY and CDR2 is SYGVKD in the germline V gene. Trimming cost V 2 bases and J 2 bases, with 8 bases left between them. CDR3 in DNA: TGTGCCATCAGTGAGCAGCGGGCCACAGATACGCAGTATTTT. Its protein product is CAISEQRATDTQYF.

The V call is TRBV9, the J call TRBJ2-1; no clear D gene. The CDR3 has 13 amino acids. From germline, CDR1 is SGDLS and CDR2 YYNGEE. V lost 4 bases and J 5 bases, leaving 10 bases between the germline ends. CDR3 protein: CASSPRPNNEQFF. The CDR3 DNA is TGTGCCAGCAGCCCACGGCCGAACAATGAGCAGTTCTTC.

The CDR3 protein is CASSLRGLAAGYEQYF. The CDR3, as DNA: TGTGCCAGCAGCTTACGCGGGTTAGCGGCTGGCTACGAGCAGTACTTC. The chain is built from TRBV13 and TRBJ2-7; D perhaps matches TRBD2 (6 bases). This CDR3 comprises 16 residues. Trimming left V 2 bases short and J 3 bases short, with 17 bases between. Germline V gives CDR1 PRHDT, CDR2 FYEKMQ (reference sequence).

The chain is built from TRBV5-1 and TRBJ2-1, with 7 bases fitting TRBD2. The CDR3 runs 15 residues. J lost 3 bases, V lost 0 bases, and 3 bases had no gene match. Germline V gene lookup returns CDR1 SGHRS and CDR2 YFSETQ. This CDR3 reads CASSLEASGYNEQFF. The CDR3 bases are TGCGCCAGCAGCTTGGAGGCTAGCGGCTACAATGAGCAGTTCTTC.

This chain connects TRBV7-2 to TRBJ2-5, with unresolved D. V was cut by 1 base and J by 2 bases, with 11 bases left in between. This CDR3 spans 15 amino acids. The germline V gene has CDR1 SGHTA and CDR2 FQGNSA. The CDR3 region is CASSLDGFQQETQYF. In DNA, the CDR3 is TGTGCCAGCAGCTTAGACGGTTTCCAGCAAGAGACCCAGTACTTC.

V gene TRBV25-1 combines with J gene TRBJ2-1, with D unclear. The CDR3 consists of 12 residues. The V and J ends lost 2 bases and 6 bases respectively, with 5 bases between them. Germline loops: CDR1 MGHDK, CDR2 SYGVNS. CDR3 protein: CASSELLNEQFF. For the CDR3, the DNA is TGTGCCAGCAGTGAACTTCTCAATGAGCAGTTCTTC.

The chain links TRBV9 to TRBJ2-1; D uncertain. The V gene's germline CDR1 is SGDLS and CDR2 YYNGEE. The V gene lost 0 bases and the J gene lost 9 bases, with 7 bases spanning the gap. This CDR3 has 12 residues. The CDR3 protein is CASSVEDGEQFF. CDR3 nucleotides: TGTGCCAGCAGCGTAGAGGACGGTGAGCAGTTCTTC.

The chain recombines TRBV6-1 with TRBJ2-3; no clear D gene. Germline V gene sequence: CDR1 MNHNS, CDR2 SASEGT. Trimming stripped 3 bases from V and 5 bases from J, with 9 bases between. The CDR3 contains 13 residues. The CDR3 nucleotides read TGTGCCAGCAGTGATGGGTGGCAAGATACGCAGTATTTT. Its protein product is CASSDGWQDTQYF.

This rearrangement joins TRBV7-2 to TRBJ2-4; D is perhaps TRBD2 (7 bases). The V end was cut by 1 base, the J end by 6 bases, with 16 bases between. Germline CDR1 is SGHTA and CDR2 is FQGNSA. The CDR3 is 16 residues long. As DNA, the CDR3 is TGTGCCAGCAGCTTAGTCGCAAGGGGGGGATCAAACATTCAGTACTTC. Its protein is CASSLVARGGSNIQYF.

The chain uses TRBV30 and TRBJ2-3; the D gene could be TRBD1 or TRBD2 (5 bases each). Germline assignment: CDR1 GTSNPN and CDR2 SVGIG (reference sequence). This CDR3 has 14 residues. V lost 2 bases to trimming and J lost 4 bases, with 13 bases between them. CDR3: CAWSWGSGPDTQYF. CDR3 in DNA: TGTGCCTGGAGTTGGGGGAGTGGCCCAGATACGCAGTATTTT.

DNA of the CDR3: TGCGCCAGCAGCGTAAGGAGGGGGACTGAAGCTTTCTTT. It encodes CASSVRRGTEAFF. This rearrangement joins TRBV5-1 to TRBJ1-1, with D possibly matching TRBD1 (6 bases). Germline assignment: CDR1 SGHRS and CDR2 YFSETQ. Trimming stripped 4 bases from V and 5 bases from J, with 12 bases between. CDR3 length: 13 amino acids.

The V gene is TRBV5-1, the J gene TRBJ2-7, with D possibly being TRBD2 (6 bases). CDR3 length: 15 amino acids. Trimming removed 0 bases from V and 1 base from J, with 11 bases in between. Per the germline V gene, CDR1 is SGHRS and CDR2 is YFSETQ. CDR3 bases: TGCGCCAGCAGCTTGGCCGCGGGGCGTTCCTACGAGCAGTACTTC. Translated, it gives CASSLAAGRSYEQYF.

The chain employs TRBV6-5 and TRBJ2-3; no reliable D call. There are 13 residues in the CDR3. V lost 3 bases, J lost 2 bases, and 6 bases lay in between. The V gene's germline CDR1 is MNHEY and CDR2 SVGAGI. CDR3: CASSYGTTDTQYF. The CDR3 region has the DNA TGTGCCAGCAGTTATGGAACCACAGATACGCAGTATTTT.

CDR3 nucleotide sequence: TGTGCCAGCAGCTTAGTTGGGAGCCGCCATACGCAGTATTTT. Amino acid sequence: CASSLVGSRHTQYF. The chain recombines TRBV7-9 with TRBJ2-3; tentatively, D is TRBD2 (5 bases). From germline, CDR1 is SEHNR and CDR2 FQNEAQ (reference sequence). Trimming cost V 1 base and J 7 bases, with 12 bases left between them. This CDR3 region has 14 residues.

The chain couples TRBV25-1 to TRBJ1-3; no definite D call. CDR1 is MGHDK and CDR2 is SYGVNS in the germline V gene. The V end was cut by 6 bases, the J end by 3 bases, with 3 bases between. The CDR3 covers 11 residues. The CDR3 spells CASRGGNTIYF. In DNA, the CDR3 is TGTGCCAGCAGAGGTGGAAACACCATATATTTT.

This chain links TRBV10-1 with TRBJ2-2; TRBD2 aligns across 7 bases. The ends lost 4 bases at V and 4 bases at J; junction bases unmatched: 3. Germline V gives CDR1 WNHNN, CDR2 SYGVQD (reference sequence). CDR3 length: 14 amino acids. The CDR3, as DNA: TGCGCCAGCAGTGGCGGGAGCCGCACCGGGGAGCTGTTTTTT. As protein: CASSGGSRTGELFF.

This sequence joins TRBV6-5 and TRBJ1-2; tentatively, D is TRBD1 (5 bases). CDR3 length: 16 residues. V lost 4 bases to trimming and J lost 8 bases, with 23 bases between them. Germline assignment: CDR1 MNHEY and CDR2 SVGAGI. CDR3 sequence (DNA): TGTGCCAGCAGTTTCCCTCGTCGTTGTTGGGGCAACGGCTACACCTTC. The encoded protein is CASSFPRRCWGNGYTF.

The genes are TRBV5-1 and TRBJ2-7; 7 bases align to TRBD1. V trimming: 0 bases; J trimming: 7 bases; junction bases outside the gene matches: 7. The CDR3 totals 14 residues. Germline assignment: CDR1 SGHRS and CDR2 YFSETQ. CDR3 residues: CASSLARQGEEQYF. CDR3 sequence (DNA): TGCGCCAGCAGCTTGGCAAGACAGGGTGAAGAGCAGTACTTC.

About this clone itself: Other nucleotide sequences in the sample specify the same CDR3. The CDR3 protein is CASSVGGAQETQYF. CDR3 nucleotide sequence: TGTGCCAGCAGCGTAGGGGGGGCCCAAGAGACCCAGTACTTC. The chain is built from TRBV9 and TRBJ2-5; the D call may be TRBD1 or TRBD2 (6 bases each). Trimming removed 0 bases from V and 1 base from J, with 7 bases in between. The germline CDR1 and CDR2 sequences are SGDLS and YYNGEE. The CDR3 has 14 residues.

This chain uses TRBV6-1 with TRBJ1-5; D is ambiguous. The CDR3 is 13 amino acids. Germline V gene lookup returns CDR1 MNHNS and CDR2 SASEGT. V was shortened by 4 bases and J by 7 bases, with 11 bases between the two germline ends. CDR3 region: CASSVMGGQPQHF. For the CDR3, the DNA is TGTGCCAGCAGTGTTATGGGCGGACAGCCCCAGCATTTT.

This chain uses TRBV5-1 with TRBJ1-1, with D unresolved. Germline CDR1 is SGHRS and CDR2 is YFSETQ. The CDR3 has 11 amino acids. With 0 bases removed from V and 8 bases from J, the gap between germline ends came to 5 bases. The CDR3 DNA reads TGCGCCAGCAGCTTGGGCAGGGAAGCTTTCTTT. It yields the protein CASSLGREAFF.

CDR3 in amino acids: CSVAGKFSYNEQFF. The CDR3 DNA sequence: TGCAGCGTTGCCGGTAAGTTCTCCTACAATGAGCAGTTCTTC. V usage is TRBV29-1 and J usage is TRBJ2-1, with D uncertain. V was clipped by 4 bases and J by 0 bases, with 10 bases between them. CDR1 SQVTM and CDR2 ANQGSEA come from the germline V gene. The CDR3 covers 14 residues.

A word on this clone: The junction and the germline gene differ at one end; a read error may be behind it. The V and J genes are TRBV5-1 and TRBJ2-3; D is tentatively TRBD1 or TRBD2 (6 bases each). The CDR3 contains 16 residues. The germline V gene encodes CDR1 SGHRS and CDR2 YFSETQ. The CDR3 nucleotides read TGCGCCAGCAGATTGGCCGGGGGCGGGTACACAGATACGCAGTATTTT. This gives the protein CASRLAGGGYTDTQYF.

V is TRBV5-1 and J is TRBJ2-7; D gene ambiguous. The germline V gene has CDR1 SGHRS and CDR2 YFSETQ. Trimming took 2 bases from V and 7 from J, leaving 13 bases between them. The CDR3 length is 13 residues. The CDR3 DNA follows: TGCGCCAGCAGCTTAGAAGGATATAGGGAGCAGTACTTC. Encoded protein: CASSLEGYREQYF.

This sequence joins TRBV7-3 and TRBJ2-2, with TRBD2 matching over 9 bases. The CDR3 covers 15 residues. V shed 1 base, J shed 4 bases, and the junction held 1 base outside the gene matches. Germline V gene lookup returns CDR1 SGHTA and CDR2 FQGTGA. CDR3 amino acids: CASSLSGRATGELFF. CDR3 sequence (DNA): TGTGCCAGCAGCTTAAGCGGGAGGGCCACCGGGGAGCTGTTTTTT.

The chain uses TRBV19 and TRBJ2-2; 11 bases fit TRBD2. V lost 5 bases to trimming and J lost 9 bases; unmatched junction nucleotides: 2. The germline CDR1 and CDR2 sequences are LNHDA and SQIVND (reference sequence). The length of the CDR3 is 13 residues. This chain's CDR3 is CASSLTSGRELFF. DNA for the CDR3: TGTGCCAGTAGTTTGACTAGCGGGAGGGAGCTGTTTTTT.